The source of this T cell receptor beta chain is a study of T-cell reconstitution after alpha-beta-depleted transplantation in children (dated by TCRdb to between 2015 and 2016). Regarding the research as a whole: The study quantitatively tracked T-cell immune reconstitution after TCRalphabeta/CD19-depleted allogeneic hematopoietic cell transplantation in children using TCR repertoire profiling.

Library method: PCR. Instrument on record: Illumina HiSeq 2500. Molecular barcoding was employed in the preparation of TCR libraries, with unique molecular identifiers being used to normalize TCRbeta repertoire quantification. The public reads were run again by TCRdb, first through fastp at Q25 and then through MiXCR, and only productive beta chains were kept. All rows with the same CDR3 protein become a single entry with the most common DNA and genes. This sample has almost 600,000 distinct CDR3 sequences in its table, and roughly 30% of those were observed once. The ten biggest clones cover 30% to 45% of the sample. A word on this clonotype: Its antigen is not yet known. Base qualities were left out, and no much larger clone turns up one base away.

The sample's treatment or condition label, in plain terms: allogeneic hematopoietic cell transplantation with graft depleted of TCRalphabeta T cells and CD19 B cells. The children who served as transplant recipients had been given grafts of TCRalphabeta/CD19-depleted allogeneic hematopoietic cells. What the research found in general, with its limitations: Over subsequent months, a decline in hyperexpanded clone frequencies was noted, and after one year, T-cell counts and TCRbeta diversity were mostly ascribed to newly produced T cells. In some patients, the high TCRbeta diversity seen at day 60 was put down to recipient T cells and intrathymic progenitors that had survived conditioning. The apparently early alphabetaT-cell count recovery about two months after transplant was reportedly dependent on only several hundred rapidly expanded clones derived from non-depleted graft cells.

Cut back by 2 bases and 7 bases, the V and J ends lie 9 bases apart. The CDR3 sequence holds 13 residues, the cysteine and phenylalanine included. The kept DNA is CDR3 alone, 39 bases in frame from the first base. Sequences SGHTA (CDR1) and FQGTGA (CDR2) are obtained from the germline V gene. The sequence links TRBV7-3 to TRBJ2-1; no D gene call is confident. Material: PBMCs, obtained before TCRalphabeta/CD19-depleted stem cell transplant. The source is a boy under three years old with Wiskott-Aldrich syndrome, due to receive a stem cell transplant. The bases are TGTGCCAGCAGCTTATACGACTGGAATGAGCAGTTCTTC. It translates as CASSLYDWNEQFF.